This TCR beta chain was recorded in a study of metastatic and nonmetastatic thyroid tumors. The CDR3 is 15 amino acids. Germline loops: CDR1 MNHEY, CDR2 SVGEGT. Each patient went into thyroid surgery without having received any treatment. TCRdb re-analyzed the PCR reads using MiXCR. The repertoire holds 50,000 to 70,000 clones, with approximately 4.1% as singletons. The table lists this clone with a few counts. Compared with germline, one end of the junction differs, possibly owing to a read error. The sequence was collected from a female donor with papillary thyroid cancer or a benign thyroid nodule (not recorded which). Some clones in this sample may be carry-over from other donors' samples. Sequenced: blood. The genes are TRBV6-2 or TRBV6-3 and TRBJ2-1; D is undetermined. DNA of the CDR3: TGTGCCAGCATTTACGGGTCTGGGATCTACAACGAGCAGTTCTTC. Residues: CASIYGSGIYNEQFF.